These 8 T cell receptor beta chains originate from one sample sequenced in a study of OX40 agonist ivuxolimab in advanced cancers. Produced via immunoSEQ multiplex PCR; TCRdb's table is partial and in-frame only. This table has roughly 70,000 clones, about 89% appearing once. Material: CD4+ or CD8+ T cells sorted from blood, obtained in a trial of the OX40 agonist ivuxolimab. Source of these receptors: an adult with an advanced solid tumor such as melanoma, head and neck, liver or kidney cancer.

This chain joins TRBV9 and TRBJ1-3; D gene uncertain. Trimming left V 1 base short and J 0 bases short, with 14 bases between. This CDR3 comprises 17 residues. Germline CDR1 reads SGDLS; CDR2 reads YYNGEE. Here the CDR3 DNA reads TGTGCCAGCAGCGTAACCCACTCGGCAGACTCTGGAAACACCATATATTTT. Amino acid sequence: CASSVTHSADSGNTIYF. Combining the CDR3 with reference TRBV9 and TRBJ1-3 gives the whole variable domain DSGVTQTPKHLITATGQRVTLRCSPRSGDLSVYWYQQSLDQGLQFLIQYYNGEERAKGNILERFSAQQFPDLHSELNLSSLELGDSALYFCASSVTHSADSGNTIYFGEGSWLTVV.

The rearrangement joins TRBV7-2 to TRBJ2-7; D might be TRBD2 (6 bases). The length of the CDR3 is 15 residues. Germline CDR1 and CDR2: SGHTA and FQGNSA. V was pared by 1 base and J by 7 bases, with 17 bases between. The CDR3 nucleotides are TGTGCCAGCAGCTTAGACCAGGCGGCTAGCGAAGAGCAGTACTTC. As protein: CASSLDQAASEEQYF. Drawing the rest from reference TRBV7-2 and TRBJ2-7, the complete variable domain is GAGVSQSPSNKVTEKGKDVELRCDPISGHTALYWYRQSLGQGLEFLIYFQGNSAPDKSGLPSDRFSAERTGGSVSTLTIQRTQQEDSAVYLCASSLDQAASEEQYFGPGTRLTVT.

This clone was observed once. This chain joins TRBV5-1 and TRBJ1-1; the D gene is possibly TRBD1 (5 bases). Trimming removed 0 bases from V and 5 bases from J, with 14 bases in between. CDR1 is SGHRS and CDR2 is YFSETQ in the germline V gene. The CDR3 runs to 15 residues. The CDR3: CASSLAQGMGTEAFF. The CDR3 nucleotides are TGCGCCAGCAGCTTGGCTCAGGGAATGGGGACTGAAGCTTTCTTT.

The V and J genes are TRBV27 and TRBJ2-1, with no clear D. From germline, CDR1 is MNHEY and CDR2 SMNVEV (reference sequence). The CDR3 spans 12 residues. The V gene lost 3 bases and the J gene lost 10 bases, with 10 bases spanning the gap. The CDR3 loop reads CASSFSRKEQFF. CDR3 DNA: TGTGCCAGCAGTTTCTCCAGGAAGGAGCAGTTCTTC.

V is TRBV6-1 and J is TRBJ2-1; 7 bases align to TRBD2. Per germline, CDR1 MNHNS and CDR2 SASEGT. J gave up 9 bases and V 3 bases, and 8 bases lay outside the gene matches. CDR3 length: 14 residues. In DNA, the CDR3 is TGTGCCAGCAGTGACCAAGCGGGGACGGGTGAGCAGTTCTTC. Encoded protein: CASSDQAGTGEQFF.

V and J are TRBV7-9 and TRBJ2-1; unclear D gene. Germline lookup yields CDR1 SEHNR and CDR2 FQNEAQ (reference sequence). Deletions cut 3 bases from V and 5 bases from J, with 11 bases between. The CDR3 extends over 14 amino acids. The CDR3 loop reads CASSFTLRDNEQFF. As DNA, the CDR3 is TGTGCCAGCAGCTTTACGCTGAGAGACAATGAGCAGTTCTTC.

V gene TRBV19 combines with J gene TRBJ1-1; no reliable D call. Germline V gene sequence: CDR1 LNHDA, CDR2 SQIVND (reference sequence). Trimming pared 5 bases from V and 1 base from J, leaving 11 bases between. The length of the CDR3 is 14 residues. In DNA, the CDR3 is TGTGCCAGTAGTGAGGTAGGATGGAACACTGAAGCTTTCTTT. Residues: CASSEVGWNTEAFF.

This chain uses TRBV4-1 with TRBJ1-4; no clear D. The CDR3 runs to 14 residues. Germline lookup yields CDR1 MGHRA and CDR2 YSYEKL. Between the trimmed V and J ends, which lost 3 bases and 8 bases, there was a span of 13 bases. CDR3 sequence (DNA): TGCGCCAGCAGCCATCCATACCTAGGGGAAAAACTGTTTTTT. It yields the protein CASSHPYLGEKLFF.